The rows below give T cell receptor beta chains drawn from one sample of a study of T cell responses to AZD1222 COVID-19 vaccine. TCRdb keeps only in-frame clones here, not all; method: immunoSEQ multiplex PCR. Of under 150,000 clones listed, approximately 89% are singletons. The specimen comprised peripheral blood, sampled 28 days after the second AZD1222 dose. The receptors originated from an adult who received the AZD1222 COVID-19 vaccine. Each CDR3 is given with its conserved first and last residue. Each record gives: D gene, V gene, clone size, CDR3 length, J gene, CDR3 protein, CDR3 DNA. A D gene is named only where the DNA matches it firmly. Size is stated for part of the rows, as once, few or many counts, or as a class when the clone is expanded.

d_call: .
v_call: TRBV19
clone_size: .
cdr3_length: 14
j_call: TRBJ1-2
cdr3_aa: CASFQGGNVYGYTF
cdr3_nt: TGTGCCAGTTTCCAAGGGGGGAATGTCTATGGCTACACCTTC

d_call: .
v_call: TRBV7-2
clone_size: .
cdr3_length: 14
j_call: TRBJ1-3
cdr3_aa: CASSLASSGNTIYF
cdr3_nt: TGTGCCAGCAGCTTAGCGAGCTCTGGAAACACCATATATTTT

d_call: .
v_call: TRBV9
clone_size: .
cdr3_length: 14
j_call: TRBJ1-1
cdr3_aa: CASSVRGGSTEAFF
cdr3_nt: TGTGCCAGCAGCGTGAGGGGGGGTTCCACTGAAGCTTTCTTT

d_call: .
v_call: TRBV2
clone_size: .
cdr3_length: 13
j_call: TRBJ1-1
cdr3_aa: CASSLQGNTEAFF
cdr3_nt: TGTGCCAGCAGCCTACAGGGGAACACTGAAGCTTTCTTT

d_call: .
v_call: TRBV19
clone_size: .
cdr3_length: 14
j_call: TRBJ2-4
cdr3_aa: CATNARDGGNIQYF
cdr3_nt: TGTGCCACCAACGCGCGAGATGGTGGAAACATTCAGTACTTC

d_call: TRBD1
v_call: TRBV18
clone_size: once
cdr3_length: 14
j_call: TRBJ1-2
cdr3_aa: CASSPFGQGGGYTF
cdr3_nt: TGTGCCAGCTCACCTTTCGGACAGGGTGGGGGCTACACCTTC

d_call: TRBD1
v_call: TRBV6-2/TRBV6-3
clone_size: .
cdr3_length: 14
j_call: TRBJ1-6
cdr3_aa: CASRPGQYNSPLHF
cdr3_nt: TGTGCCAGCCGCCCGGGACAGTATAATTCACCCCTCCACTTT

d_call: TRBD1
v_call: TRBV19
clone_size: .
cdr3_length: 16
j_call: TRBJ1-1
cdr3_aa: CASSTLRGQANTEAFF
cdr3_nt: TGTGCCAGTAGTACCTTAAGGGGACAGGCGAACACTGAAGCTTTCTTT

d_call: TRBD1
v_call: TRBV5-4
clone_size: once
cdr3_length: 15
j_call: TRBJ1-6
cdr3_aa: CASSSRTGGISPLHF
cdr3_nt: TGTGCCAGCAGCTCACGGACAGGGGGTATCTCACCCCTCCACTTT

d_call: .
v_call: TRBV7-7
clone_size: once
cdr3_length: 14
j_call: TRBJ1-5
cdr3_aa: CASSRRYSNQPQHF
cdr3_nt: TGTGCCAGCAGCCGTAGGTATAGCAATCAGCCCCAGCATTTT

d_call: .
v_call: TRBV14
clone_size: .
cdr3_length: 19
j_call: TRBJ2-1
cdr3_aa: CASSQVLFMRDGLYNEQFF
cdr3_nt: TGTGCCAGCAGCCAAGTTCTATTTATGCGGGACGGTCTCTACAATGAGCAGTTCTTC

d_call: .
v_call: TRBV1
clone_size: .
cdr3_length: 16
j_call: TRBJ1-6
cdr3_aa: CTSSYIPGTSLSPLHF
cdr3_nt: TGCACCAGCTCCTATATCCCCGGGACAAGTCTTTCACCCCTCCACTTT

d_call: TRBD1
v_call: TRBV11-1
clone_size: .
cdr3_length: 16
j_call: TRBJ2-3
cdr3_aa: CASSLRSGTGTDTQYF
cdr3_nt: TGTGCCAGCAGCCTCCGTTCCGGGACAGGGACAGATACGCAGTATTTT

d_call: .
v_call: TRBV7-2
clone_size: .
cdr3_length: 13
j_call: TRBJ2-6
cdr3_aa: CATRAPGANVLTF
cdr3_nt: TGTGCCACCCGAGCACCAGGGGCCAACGTCCTGACTTTC

d_call: TRBD1
v_call: TRBV13
clone_size: .
cdr3_length: 14
j_call: TRBJ1-3
cdr3_aa: CASSLRTGGNTIYF
cdr3_nt: TGTGCCAGCAGCTTACGGACAGGGGGAAACACCATATATTTT

d_call: TRBD1
v_call: TRBV18
clone_size: .
cdr3_length: 16
j_call: TRBJ2-7
cdr3_aa: CASSPPSGGAMYEQYF
cdr3_nt: TGTGCCAGCTCACCACCGTCAGGGGGCGCAATGTACGAGCAGTACTTC

d_call: .
v_call: TRBV7-2
clone_size: .
cdr3_length: 16
j_call: TRBJ2-7
cdr3_aa: CASSRRGGGASYEQYF
cdr3_nt: TGTGCCAGCAGCCGTCGGGGTGGGGGGGCGTCCTACGAGCAGTACTTC

d_call: TRBD2
v_call: TRBV5-4
clone_size: .
cdr3_length: 14
j_call: TRBJ2-3
cdr3_aa: CASSLRGGTDTQYF
cdr3_nt: TGTGCCAGCAGCCTTCGGGGGGGCACAGATACGCAGTATTTT

d_call: .
v_call: TRBV5-6
clone_size: .
cdr3_length: 15
j_call: TRBJ1-4
cdr3_aa: CASSSKGQPGEKLFF
cdr3_nt: TGTGCCAGCAGCTCAAAGGGACAACCGGGGGAAAAACTGTTTTTT

d_call: .
v_call: TRBV5-1
clone_size: .
cdr3_length: 14
j_call: TRBJ2-3
cdr3_aa: CASSQLAHEGTQYF
cdr3_nt: TGCGCCAGCAGCCAACTAGCCCACGAGGGAACGCAGTATTTT

d_call: .
v_call: TRBV25-1
clone_size: .
cdr3_length: 14
j_call: TRBJ1-4
cdr3_aa: CASSETGSLKKLFF
cdr3_nt: TGTGCCAGCAGTGAGACGGGGAGTCTAAAAAAACTGTTTTTT

d_call: .
v_call: TRBV3-1/TRBV3-2
clone_size: .
cdr3_length: 17
j_call: TRBJ2-2
cdr3_aa: CASSQDILRTGDGELFF
cdr3_nt: TGTGCCAGCAGCCAAGATATCCTTAGGACGGGGGACGGGGAGCTGTTTTTT

d_call: .
v_call: TRBV21-1
clone_size: .
cdr3_length: 15
j_call: TRBJ1-5
cdr3_aa: CASIKSRGRNQPQHF
cdr3_nt: TGTGCCAGCATTAAGAGTCGGGGTAGGAATCAGCCCCAGCATTTT

d_call: TRBD1
v_call: TRBV7-7
clone_size: .
cdr3_length: 15
j_call: TRBJ2-6
cdr3_aa: CASSSGGSGANVLTF
cdr3_nt: TGTGCTAGCAGCTCAGGGGGCTCTGGGGCCAACGTCCTGACTTTC

d_call: TRBD1
v_call: TRBV11-2
clone_size: .
cdr3_length: 14
j_call: TRBJ2-1
cdr3_aa: CASSLGQGDNEQFF
cdr3_nt: TGTGCCAGCAGCTTAGGACAGGGAGACAATGAGCAGTTCTTC

d_call: TRBD1
v_call: TRBV15
clone_size: few
cdr3_length: 15
j_call: TRBJ2-7
cdr3_aa: CATSEVGQGAYEQYF
cdr3_nt: TGTGCCACCAGCGAGGTGGGACAGGGCGCCTACGAGCAGTACTTC

d_call: .
v_call: TRBV14
clone_size: .
cdr3_length: 15
j_call: TRBJ1-3
cdr3_aa: CASSQDGTSGNTIYF
cdr3_nt: TGTGCCAGCAGCCAAGATGGCACCTCTGGAAACACCATATATTTT

d_call: .
v_call: TRBV24-1
clone_size: few
cdr3_length: 14
j_call: TRBJ1-2
cdr3_aa: CATSEGTSRYGYTF
cdr3_nt: TGTGCCACCAGTGAGGGGACAAGCCGCTATGGCTACACCTTC

d_call: .
v_call: TRBV12-3/TRBV12-4
clone_size: .
cdr3_length: 12
j_call: TRBJ1-2
cdr3_aa: CASSLGVYGYTF
cdr3_nt: TGTGCCAGCAGTTTAGGAGTCTATGGCTACACCTTC

d_call: .
v_call: TRBV5-5
clone_size: .
cdr3_length: 13
j_call: TRBJ1-2
cdr3_aa: CASSSGGDYGYTF
cdr3_nt: TGTGCCAGCAGTTCGGGGGGCGACTATGGCTACACCTTC

d_call: .
v_call: TRBV4-3
clone_size: .
cdr3_length: 14
j_call: TRBJ1-2
cdr3_aa: CASSQDLGGLSYTF
cdr3_nt: TGCGCCAGCAGCCAAGATCTTGGGGGCCTGAGCTACACCTTC

d_call: .
v_call: TRBV12-5
clone_size: .
cdr3_length: 14
j_call: TRBJ1-5
cdr3_aa: CASGLVGGNQPQHF
cdr3_nt: TGTGCTAGTGGTTTGGTAGGGGGGAATCAGCCCCAGCATTTT

d_call: .
v_call: TRBV4-1
clone_size: once
cdr3_length: 13
j_call: TRBJ1-2
cdr3_aa: CASSQGYTYGYTF
cdr3_nt: TGCGCCAGCAGCCAAGGATATACTTATGGCTACACCTTC

d_call: .
v_call: TRBV12-3/TRBV12-4
clone_size: .
cdr3_length: 13
j_call: TRBJ2-4
cdr3_aa: CASSPPNKNIQYF
cdr3_nt: TGTGCCAGCAGTCCCCCGAATAAAAACATTCAGTACTTC

d_call: TRBD1
v_call: TRBV5-6
clone_size: .
cdr3_length: 15
j_call: TRBJ2-7
cdr3_aa: CASSIPGQGADEQYF
cdr3_nt: TGTGCCAGCAGCATACCGGGACAGGGGGCTGACGAGCAGTACTTC

d_call: .
v_call: TRBV19
clone_size: .
cdr3_length: 12
j_call: TRBJ2-3
cdr3_aa: CASSLSLDTQYF
cdr3_nt: TGTGCCAGTAGTCTGAGCCTAGATACGCAGTATTTT

d_call: .
v_call: TRBV6-2/TRBV6-3
clone_size: .
cdr3_length: 12
j_call: TRBJ1-1
cdr3_aa: CASSRWDTEAFF
cdr3_nt: TGTGCCAGCAGCAGATGGGACACTGAAGCTTTCTTT

d_call: TRBD1
v_call: TRBV15
clone_size: .
cdr3_length: 16
j_call: TRBJ2-1
cdr3_aa: CATSRPDRGHVDEQFF
cdr3_nt: TGTGCCACCAGCAGACCCGACAGGGGGCATGTGGATGAGCAGTTCTTC

d_call: .
v_call: TRBV21-1
clone_size: .
cdr3_length: 15
j_call: TRBJ2-7
cdr3_aa: CASSNLRPKGYEQYF
cdr3_nt: TGTGCCAGCAGCAATCTTAGGCCCAAGGGCTACGAGCAGTACTTC

d_call: .
v_call: TRBV27
clone_size: .
cdr3_length: 14
j_call: TRBJ2-5
cdr3_aa: CASSPWISGETQYF
cdr3_nt: TGTGCCAGCAGTCCTTGGATCAGCGGGGAGACCCAGTACTTC

d_call: .
v_call: TRBV6-5
clone_size: .
cdr3_length: 12
j_call: TRBJ1-1
cdr3_aa: CASSAWGTEAFF
cdr3_nt: TGTGCCAGCAGCGCATGGGGAACTGAAGCTTTCTTT

d_call: .
v_call: TRBV5-1
clone_size: .
cdr3_length: 15
j_call: TRBJ1-1
cdr3_aa: CASSLSDRRNTEAFF
cdr3_nt: TGCGCCAGCAGCTTGTCGGACAGACGGAACACTGAAGCTTTCTTT

d_call: TRBD1
v_call: TRBV5-1
clone_size: once
cdr3_length: 15
j_call: TRBJ1-2
cdr3_aa: CASSSTGGAGYGYTF
cdr3_nt: TGCGCCAGCAGCTCAACAGGGGGCGCAGGCTATGGCTACACCTTC

d_call: TRBD1
v_call: TRBV28
clone_size: .
cdr3_length: 14
j_call: TRBJ1-1
cdr3_aa: CASKRDRGVTEAFF
cdr3_nt: TGTGCCAGCAAAAGGGACAGGGGTGTGACTGAAGCTTTCTTT

d_call: .
v_call: TRBV5-1
clone_size: .
cdr3_length: 12
j_call: TRBJ1-2
cdr3_aa: CASSSQGRGYTF
cdr3_nt: TGCGCCAGCAGCTCCCAGGGAAGGGGCTACACCTTC

d_call: .
v_call: TRBV6-5
clone_size: .
cdr3_length: 16
j_call: TRBJ2-1
cdr3_aa: CASSYSEGMRYHEQFF
cdr3_nt: TGTGCCAGCAGTTACTCTGAGGGAATGAGGTACCATGAGCAGTTCTTC

d_call: TRBD1
v_call: TRBV18
clone_size: .
cdr3_length: 15
j_call: TRBJ2-2
cdr3_aa: CASSPRTGSPGELFF
cdr3_nt: TGTGCCAGCTCACCCCGGACAGGTTCCCCCGGGGAGCTGTTTTTT

d_call: TRBD1
v_call: TRBV3-1/TRBV3-2
clone_size: .
cdr3_length: 15
j_call: TRBJ2-7
cdr3_aa: CASSQVRDRAHEQYF
cdr3_nt: TGTGCCAGCAGCCAAGTCCGGGACAGGGCCCACGAGCAGTACTTC

d_call: .
v_call: TRBV27
clone_size: .
cdr3_length: 13
j_call: TRBJ1-1
cdr3_aa: CASRGIMNTEAFF
cdr3_nt: TGTGCCAGCCGGGGGATAATGAACACTGAAGCTTTCTTT

d_call: .
v_call: TRBV7-2
clone_size: .
cdr3_length: 11
j_call: TRBJ1-1
cdr3_aa: CASSLAREAFF
cdr3_nt: TGTGCCAGCAGCTTAGCGCGTGAAGCTTTCTTT

d_call: .
v_call: TRBV24-1
clone_size: .
cdr3_length: 11
j_call: TRBJ2-1
cdr3_aa: CATTEYNEQFF
cdr3_nt: TGTGCCACCACAGAGTACAATGAGCAGTTCTTC

d_call: TRBD1
v_call: TRBV27
clone_size: .
cdr3_length: 15
j_call: TRBJ1-5
cdr3_aa: CASRPGGKGNQPQHF
cdr3_nt: TGTGCCAGCCGCCCAGGGGGAAAAGGCAATCAGCCCCAGCATTTT

d_call: TRBD2
v_call: TRBV7-9
clone_size: .
cdr3_length: 17
j_call: TRBJ2-1
cdr3_aa: CASSSTSGVSSYNEQFF
cdr3_nt: TGTGCCAGCAGCTCCACTAGCGGGGTAAGCTCCTACAATGAGCAGTTCTTC

d_call: .
v_call: TRBV6-6
clone_size: .
cdr3_length: 12
j_call: TRBJ2-3
cdr3_aa: CASSNSQDTQYF
cdr3_nt: TGTGCCAGCAGTAATTCTCAGGATACGCAGTATTTT

d_call: .
v_call: TRBV25-1
clone_size: .
cdr3_length: 15
j_call: TRBJ2-2
cdr3_aa: CASSDARRNTGELFF
cdr3_nt: TGTGCCAGCAGTGACGCACGACGGAACACCGGGGAGCTGTTTTTT